This is a list of T cell receptor beta chains from one sample in a study of vaccination effects on CD4 cells after COVID-19. Sequencing was performed with immunoSEQ multiplex PCR; in TCRdb, only in-frame clones are kept and a portion is missing. The table records under 55,000 clones, 75% of them present only once. These receptors have no known antigen. Specimen: CD4+ T cells from PBMCs cultured with a peptide pool, collected before COVID-19 vaccination. Receptors were obtained from a human donor who had a prior SARS-CoV-2 infection. Each CDR3 is given with its conserved first and last residue. The D gene is left open where the match is weak. A row's size may be missing; if present it is once, few, many or a size class.

j_call: TRBJ1-3
clone_size: NA
v_call: TRBV5-1
d_call: NA
cdr3_aa: CASSPQPGVTLSGNTIYF
cdr3_nt: TGCGCCAGCAGCCCCCAGCCAGGGGTCACTCTCTCTGGAAACACCATATATTTT

j_call: TRBJ2-7
clone_size: NA
v_call: TRBV6-5
d_call: TRBD2
cdr3_aa: CPRGGGDPYEQYF
cdr3_nt: TGTCCTCGGGGCGGGGGGGATCCCTACGAGCAGTACTTC

j_call: TRBJ2-7
clone_size: NA
v_call: TRBV10-3
d_call: TRBD1
cdr3_aa: CAIKSGTGDHEQYF
cdr3_nt: TGTGCCATCAAGTCCGGGACAGGGGACCACGAGCAGTACTTC

j_call: TRBJ1-2
clone_size: NA
v_call: TRBV11-2
d_call: NA
cdr3_aa: CASSLGGGYTF
cdr3_nt: TGTGCCAGCAGCTTGGGAGGTGGCTACACCTTC

j_call: TRBJ2-3
clone_size: NA
v_call: TRBV6-5
d_call: NA
cdr3_aa: CASSSPGRTDTQYF
cdr3_nt: TGTGCCAGCAGTTCCCCGGGGCGCACAGATACGCAGTATTTT

j_call: TRBJ1-2
clone_size: NA
v_call: TRBV7-8
d_call: TRBD1
cdr3_aa: CASSSIQGALGGYTF
cdr3_nt: TGTGCCAGCAGCTCGATCCAGGGGGCTCTTGGAGGCTACACCTTC

j_call: TRBJ2-7
clone_size: NA
v_call: TRBV7-3
d_call: NA
cdr3_aa: CASSLYGGGWYEQYF
cdr3_nt: TGTGCCAGCAGCTTATATGGGGGAGGTTGGTACGAGCAGTACTTC

j_call: TRBJ2-5
clone_size: NA
v_call: TRBV7-7
d_call: TRBD2
cdr3_aa: CASSSLAGVEETQYF
cdr3_nt: TGTGCTAGCAGCTCCTTAGCGGGAGTGGAAGAGACCCAGTACTTC

j_call: TRBJ2-5
clone_size: NA
v_call: TRBV7-2
d_call: NA
cdr3_aa: CASSLVPRGTEQETQYF
cdr3_nt: TGTGCCAGCAGCTTAGTTCCGCGAGGGACTGAACAAGAGACCCAGTACTTC

j_call: TRBJ1-5
clone_size: few
v_call: TRBV12-5
d_call: NA
cdr3_aa: CASGQDLYQPQHF
cdr3_nt: TGTGCTAGTGGCCAAGACCTATATCAGCCCCAGCATTTT

j_call: TRBJ1-4
clone_size: NA
v_call: TRBV6-5
d_call: NA
cdr3_aa: CASRRGGDQLFF
cdr3_nt: TGTGCCAGCCGACGGGGCGGGGATCAACTGTTTTTT

j_call: TRBJ2-1
clone_size: few
v_call: TRBV27
d_call: NA
cdr3_aa: CASSFNGHGEQFF
cdr3_nt: TGTGCCAGCAGTTTTAATGGACACGGTGAGCAGTTCTTC

j_call: TRBJ2-7
clone_size: few
v_call: TRBV5-1
d_call: NA
cdr3_aa: CASSLSRDEQYF
cdr3_nt: TGCGCCAGCAGCTTGTCCAGGGACGAGCAGTACTTC

j_call: TRBJ2-4
clone_size: NA
v_call: TRBV6-2/TRBV6-3
d_call: NA
cdr3_aa: CASSATGFVQYF
cdr3_nt: TGTGCCAGCAGCGCGACAGGATTTGTTCAGTACTTC

j_call: TRBJ2-5
clone_size: NA
v_call: TRBV9
d_call: NA
cdr3_aa: CASSVSGARGQETQYF
cdr3_nt: TGTGCCAGCAGCGTATCGGGGGCCCGAGGGCAAGAGACCCAGTACTTC

j_call: TRBJ1-5
clone_size: few
v_call: TRBV5-4
d_call: NA
cdr3_aa: CASSLFPGSNQPQHF
cdr3_nt: TGTGCCAGCAGCTTGTTCCCAGGGAGCAATCAGCCCCAGCATTTT

j_call: TRBJ2-3
clone_size: NA
v_call: TRBV7-9
d_call: NA
cdr3_aa: CASSPWGGRVSDTQYF
cdr3_nt: TGTGCCAGCAGCCCATGGGGGGGCCGAGTTTCAGATACGCAGTATTTT

j_call: TRBJ2-5
clone_size: NA
v_call: TRBV5-1
d_call: TRBD2
cdr3_aa: CASSRDSGGETQYF
cdr3_nt: TGCGCCAGCAGCCGGGACTCGGGGGGAGAGACCCAGTACTTC

j_call: TRBJ2-1
clone_size: NA
v_call: TRBV3-1/TRBV3-2
d_call: NA
cdr3_aa: CASSQAIQGSAQFF
cdr3_nt: TGTGCCAGCAGCCAGGCCATTCAGGGGAGTGCGCAGTTCTTC

j_call: TRBJ2-1
clone_size: NA
v_call: TRBV7-9
d_call: TRBD1
cdr3_aa: CASSPGQGPLGYNEQFF
cdr3_nt: TGTGCCAGCAGCCCGGGACAGGGACCCCTTGGGTACAATGAGCAGTTCTTC

j_call: TRBJ2-7
clone_size: few
v_call: TRBV3-1/TRBV3-2
d_call: NA
cdr3_aa: CASSQFYEQYF
cdr3_nt: TGTGCCAGCAGCCAGTTTTACGAGCAGTACTTC

j_call: TRBJ2-3
clone_size: NA
v_call: TRBV4-1
d_call: NA
cdr3_aa: CASSQDRTHTQYF
cdr3_nt: TGCGCCAGCAGCCAAGATCGAACACATACGCAGTATTTT

j_call: TRBJ1-4
clone_size: NA
v_call: TRBV6-1
d_call: NA
cdr3_aa: CASSEGRVREKLFF
cdr3_nt: TGTGCCAGCAGTGAAGGAAGGGTCCGGGAAAAACTGTTTTTT

j_call: TRBJ2-2
clone_size: NA
v_call: TRBV19
d_call: TRBD2
cdr3_aa: CASSPRLAGGPGELFF
cdr3_nt: TGTGCCAGTAGTCCCCGACTAGCGGGGGGGCCCGGGGAGCTGTTTTTT

j_call: TRBJ1-6
clone_size: NA
v_call: TRBV7-9
d_call: NA
cdr3_aa: CASSLDYNSPLHF
cdr3_nt: TGTGCCAGCAGCTTAGATTATAATTCACCCCTCCACTTT

j_call: TRBJ2-1
clone_size: few
v_call: TRBV7-3
d_call: TRBD2
cdr3_aa: CASSLDGGGYNEQFF
cdr3_nt: TGTGCCAGCAGCTTGGACGGGGGGGGATACAATGAGCAGTTCTTC

j_call: TRBJ1-6
clone_size: NA
v_call: TRBV27
d_call: TRBD1
cdr3_aa: CASSLLGTGGSPLHF
cdr3_nt: TGTGCCAGCAGTTTATTGGGTACAGGGGGATCACCCCTCCACTTT

j_call: TRBJ2-3
clone_size: NA
v_call: TRBV14
d_call: NA
cdr3_aa: CASSQVVDWSYSPDTQYF
cdr3_nt: TGTGCCAGCAGCCAAGTCGTAGACTGGTCATATAGCCCAGATACGCAGTATTTT

j_call: TRBJ2-1
clone_size: NA
v_call: TRBV5-4
d_call: TRBD2
cdr3_aa: CASSLGRGSEVNEQFF
cdr3_nt: TGTGCCAGCAGCTTGGGACGCGGGAGTGAGGTCAATGAGCAGTTCTTC

j_call: TRBJ2-7
clone_size: NA
v_call: TRBV10-3
d_call: TRBD1
cdr3_aa: CAISRQGETHEQYF
cdr3_nt: TGTGCCATCAGTCGACAGGGGGAGACTCACGAGCAGTACTTC

j_call: TRBJ1-3
clone_size: NA
v_call: TRBV13
d_call: TRBD1
cdr3_aa: CASSLRDRGYSAGNTIYF
cdr3_nt: TGTGCCAGCAGCTTAAGGGACAGGGGGTATTCCGCTGGAAACACCATATATTTT

j_call: TRBJ1-2
clone_size: NA
v_call: TRBV27
d_call: NA
cdr3_aa: CASWIARATNYGYTF
cdr3_nt: TGTGCCAGCTGGATAGCTCGGGCCACCAACTATGGCTACACCTTC

j_call: TRBJ2-1
clone_size: NA
v_call: TRBV29-1
d_call: NA
cdr3_aa: CSVEETPLF
cdr3_nt: TGCAGCGTTGAAGAAACGCCTCTCTTC

j_call: TRBJ2-4
clone_size: once
v_call: TRBV13
d_call: NA
cdr3_aa: CASSFVVAKNIQYF
cdr3_nt: TGTGCCAGCAGCTTTGTAGTAGCCAAAAACATTCAGTACTTC

j_call: TRBJ2-1
clone_size: NA
v_call: TRBV19
d_call: NA
cdr3_aa: CASSGQIYNEQFF
cdr3_nt: TGTGCCAGTAGCGGACAGATTTACAATGAGCAGTTCTTC

j_call: TRBJ2-7
clone_size: NA
v_call: TRBV18
d_call: NA
cdr3_aa: CASSLSPGPYEQYF
cdr3_nt: TGTGCCAGCTCACTCTCCCCCGGCCCCTACGAGCAGTACTTC

j_call: TRBJ1-2
clone_size: few
v_call: TRBV6-2/TRBV6-3
d_call: NA
cdr3_aa: CASSYRGNNGGYTF
cdr3_nt: TGTGCCAGCAGTTATAGAGGGAATAACGGCGGCTACACCTTC

j_call: TRBJ1-2
clone_size: NA
v_call: TRBV11-3
d_call: NA
cdr3_aa: CASSPPLGGTGYTF
cdr3_nt: TGTGCCAGCAGCCCTCCCCTCGGGGGCACTGGCTACACCTTC

j_call: TRBJ2-7
clone_size: NA
v_call: TRBV7-2
d_call: NA
cdr3_aa: CASSLRRGSEQYF
cdr3_nt: TGTGCCAGCAGCCTGCGTAGGGGTTCCGAGCAGTACTTC

j_call: TRBJ1-5
clone_size: few
v_call: TRBV19
d_call: NA
cdr3_aa: CASRLTGHSNQPQHF
cdr3_nt: TGTGCCAGTAGACTAACAGGGCATAGCAATCAGCCCCAGCATTTT

j_call: TRBJ2-7
clone_size: NA
v_call: TRBV7-8
d_call: NA
cdr3_aa: CASSFDSAYEQYF
cdr3_nt: TGTGCCAGCAGCTTTGACAGTGCCTACGAGCAGTACTTC

j_call: TRBJ2-1
clone_size: NA
v_call: TRBV30
d_call: NA
cdr3_aa: CAWSSGPNRFF
cdr3_nt: TGTGCCTGGAGTTCTGGACCTAATCGGTTCTTC

j_call: TRBJ2-7
clone_size: NA
v_call: TRBV4-1
d_call: TRBD2
cdr3_aa: CASSQALAGKVYEQYF
cdr3_nt: TGCGCCAGCAGCCAAGCACTAGCGGGGAAAGTCTACGAGCAGTACTTC

j_call: TRBJ1-2
clone_size: few
v_call: TRBV27
d_call: NA
cdr3_aa: CASSVGRIANYGYTF
cdr3_nt: TGTGCCAGCAGTGTGGGGAGGATAGCTAACTATGGCTACACCTTC

j_call: TRBJ1-1
clone_size: NA
v_call: TRBV7-9
d_call: TRBD1
cdr3_aa: CASSLGGTGGRRGTEAFF
cdr3_nt: TGTGCCAGCAGCTTGGGAGGGACAGGGGGTCGACGGGGCACTGAAGCTTTCTTT

j_call: TRBJ2-4
clone_size: NA
v_call: TRBV14
d_call: TRBD2
cdr3_aa: CASSQVRRALAGGRLAKNIQYF
cdr3_nt: TGTGCCAGCAGCCAAGTTCGGCGGGCCCTAGCGGGGGGGCGGCTAGCCAAAAACATTCAGTACTTC

j_call: TRBJ1-3
clone_size: NA
v_call: TRBV5-5
d_call: TRBD1
cdr3_aa: CASSLPGQRSGNTIYF
cdr3_nt: TGTGCCAGCAGCTTGCCGGGACAGCGCTCTGGAAACACCATATATTTT

j_call: TRBJ2-3
clone_size: NA
v_call: TRBV25-1
d_call: NA
cdr3_aa: CASGRHTADTQYF
cdr3_nt: TGTGCCAGCGGGAGACACACAGCAGATACGCAGTATTTT

j_call: TRBJ2-5
clone_size: NA
v_call: TRBV18
d_call: TRBD1
cdr3_aa: CASSPQGAGETQYF
cdr3_nt: TGTGCCAGCTCACCACAGGGGGCAGGGGAGACCCAGTACTTC

j_call: TRBJ1-2
clone_size: NA
v_call: TRBV6-5
d_call: NA
cdr3_aa: CASSQGPGYGYTF
cdr3_nt: TGTGCCAGCAGCCAGGGACCTGGGTATGGCTACACCTTC

j_call: TRBJ2-2
clone_size: NA
v_call: TRBV29-1
d_call: NA
cdr3_aa: CSVGIEGRLHTGELFF
cdr3_nt: TGCAGCGTTGGAATCGAGGGGAGATTACACACCGGGGAGCTGTTTTTT